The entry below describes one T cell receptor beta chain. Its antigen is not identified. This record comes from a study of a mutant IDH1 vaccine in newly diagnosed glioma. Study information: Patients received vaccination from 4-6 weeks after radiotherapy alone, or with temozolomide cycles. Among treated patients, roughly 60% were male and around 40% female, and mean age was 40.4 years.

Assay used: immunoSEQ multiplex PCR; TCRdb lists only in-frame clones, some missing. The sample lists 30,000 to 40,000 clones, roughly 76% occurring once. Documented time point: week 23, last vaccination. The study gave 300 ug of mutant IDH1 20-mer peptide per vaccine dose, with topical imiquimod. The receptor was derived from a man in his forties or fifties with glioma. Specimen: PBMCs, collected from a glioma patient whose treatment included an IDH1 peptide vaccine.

The CDR3 coding sequence is TGTGCCAGTAGTCCGACGAAACAGGGGTCTGAAGCTTTCTTT. The encoded protein is CASSPTKQGSEAFF. The rearrangement joins TRBV19 to TRBJ1-1; 7 bases are shared with TRBD1. V lost 5 bases to trimming and J lost 6 bases; unmatched junction nucleotides: 9. Germline CDR1 is LNHDA and CDR2 is SQIVND (reference sequence). The CDR3 is 14 residues long.